Each of the 26 T cell receptor beta chains below was sequenced from the same sample in a study of T cell repertoires in cytomegalovirus infection. TCRdb reanalysed the reads using MiXCR and keeps one entry per CDR3 protein. Among approximately 34,000 distinct CDR3 sequences, 52% were seen once, and the ten largest hold over 75%. These receptors have no identified antigens. Sequenced material: CD8+ T cells from cultured PBMCs, taken from culture after CMV antigen stimulation. These TCRs come from a human donor in good health (CMV status not recorded). Some clones in this sample may be carry-over from other donors' samples.

The rearrangement links TRBV20-1 to TRBJ2-2; 10 nucleotides agree with TRBD2. This CDR3 contains 18 residues. Germline V gene data show CDR1 as DFQATT and CDR2 as SNEGSKA (reference sequence). J lost 3 bases, V lost 0 bases, and 10 bases had no gene match. CDR3 DNA sequence: TGCAGTGCTAGAGACGCTAGCGGGAGTCTTAAGGACACCGGGGAGCTGTTTTTT. It encodes CSARDASGSLKDTGELFF.

This chain joins TRBV27 and TRBJ1-1; weak D call: TRBD1 (5 bases). There are 15 residues in the CDR3. V was pared by 6 bases and J by 5 bases, with 19 bases between. The germline gives CDR1 MNHEY, CDR2 SMNVEV (reference sequence). The CDR3 loop reads CASSWSGEGTTEAFF. The CDR3 DNA sequence: TGTGCCAGCAGCTGGAGCGGGGAAGGGACGACTGAAGCTTTCTTT.

J is TRBJ2-3 and V is TRBV29-1, with 12 bases fitting TRBD2. The CDR3 is 15 amino acids. J was trimmed by 2 bases and V by 1 base; bases with no gene match: 1. CDR1 and CDR2 (germline): SQVTM, ANQGSEA. The chain's CDR3 is CSVEASGRVTDTQYF. The CDR3 DNA sequence: TGCAGCGTTGAAGCTAGCGGGAGGGTCACAGATACGCAGTATTTT.

This rearrangement joins TRBV5-6 to TRBJ2-1, with 7 bases fitting TRBD2. V shed 0 bases and J 7 bases; nucleotides not matched to a gene: 10. Germline V gene sequence: CDR1 SGHDT, CDR2 YYEEEE. CDR3 length: 16 amino acids. Written as DNA, the CDR3 is TGTGCCAGCAGCTTGGATCTGCGGGAGTATTATAATGAGCAGTTCTTC. Encoded protein: CASSLDLREYYNEQFF.

This clonotype has ten or more counts. This may arise from a read error, as a much more abundant clone is one base away. V and J are TRBV11-2 and TRBJ2-7, with 8 bases matching TRBD2. Germline CDR1 and CDR2: SGHAT and FQNNGV. V trimming: 0 bases; J trimming: 1 base; junction bases outside the gene matches: 11. There are 18 residues in the CDR3. This CDR3 is CASSLERGGGGGSYEQYF. The DNA of the CDR3 is TGTGCCAGCAGCTTAGAGAGGGGGGGGGGCGGGGGGTCCTACGAGCAGTACTTC.

The J gene is TRBJ2-1, the V gene TRBV28; D call uncertain. Trimming took off 6 bases at V and 3 bases at J, with 18 bases between the two ends. The CDR3 runs 16 residues. From germline, CDR1 is MDHEN and CDR2 SYDVKM. In nucleotides, the CDR3 is TGTGCCAGCAGCCCTGCCGAGAATTCCTACTACAATGAGCAGTTCTTC. It is translated as CASSPAENSYYNEQFF.

This CDR3 is CASSEARGRNQPQHF. DNA for the CDR3: TGTGCCAGCAGTGAAGCCAGGGGCCGTAATCAGCCCCAGCATTTT. The rearrangement links TRBV6-1 to TRBJ1-5; possible D gene TRBD1, 6 bases. The CDR3 covers 15 residues. With 0 bases removed from V and 4 bases from J, the gap between germline ends came to 10 bases. In germline, CDR1 is MNHNS, CDR2 SASEGT.

This clonotype was detected only a few times. The chain carries TRBV7-6 and TRBJ2-7, with unresolved D. V dropped 5 bases and J dropped 5 bases, with 19 bases sitting between them. Germline CDR1 is SGHVS and CDR2 is FNYEAQ. This CDR3 region has 15 residues. The CDR3 DNA sequence: TGTGCCAGCAGCGGCACCGCTAGTCCCCAGCACGAGCAGTACTTC. It yields the protein CASSGTASPQHEQYF. Combining the CDR3 with reference TRBV7-6 and TRBJ2-7 gives the whole variable domain GAGVSQSPRYKVTKRGQDVALRCDPISGHVSLYWYRQALGQGPEFLTYFNYEAQQDKSGLPNDRFSAERPEGSISTLTIQRTEQRDSAMYRCASSGTASPQHEQYFGPGTRLTVT.

The chain uses TRBV28 and TRBJ2-7; 7 bases line up with TRBD2. There are 14 residues in the CDR3. The germline CDR1 and CDR2 sequences are MDHEN and SYDVKM. The junction had 14 bases not matched to a gene; V was cut back by 7 bases and J by 8 bases. CDR3 DNA sequence: TGTGCCAGCAAAGGTGGGCTAGCGGCTGTGCAGCAGTACTTC. This sequence encodes CASKGGLAAVQQYF.

The chain joins TRBV10-3 to TRBJ1-2; D remains ambiguous. Germline CDR1 reads ENHRY; CDR2 reads SYGVKD. Trimming shortened V by 6 bases and J by 0 bases, and 8 bases separated the two germline ends. This CDR3 spans 13 amino acids. The DNA of the CDR3 is TGTGCCATCAGCCTGGACCCTAACTATGGCTACACCTTC. This encodes CAISLDPNYGYTF.

This clonotype was observed a handful of times. This rearrangement joins TRBV2 to TRBJ2-2; weak D call: TRBD2 (5 bases). The CDR3 is 17 residues long. V lost 8 bases and J 0 bases, leaving 19 bases between the germline ends. Germline V gene lookup returns CDR1 SNHLY and CDR2 FYNNEI. The CDR3 loop is CASFPRRDYANTGELFF. Here the CDR3 DNA reads TGTGCCAGCTTCCCTCGACGCGACTACGCGAACACCGGGGAGCTGTTTTTT.

Details on this clonotype: One end of the junction is discordant with germline, which a read error may explain. This sequence joins TRBV7-1 and TRBJ2-7; 12 nucleotides align to TRBD1. TRBV7-1 is classed as an ORF, of uncertain function. The CDR3 covers 15 residues. The CDR3 region has the DNA TGTGCCAGCAGTGACCGGGACAGGGGGCCCCACGAGCAATACTTC. It encodes CASSDRDRGPHEQYF.

The chain carries TRBV28 and TRBJ2-3; no reliable D call. Trimming shortened V by 6 bases and J by 2 bases, and 6 bases separated the two germline ends. Germline CDR1 is MDHEN and CDR2 is SYDVKM. The CDR3 has 12 residues. The CDR3 region has the DNA TGTGCCAGCAGCACCCCCACAGATACGCAGTATTTT. Encoded protein: CASSTPTDTQYF.

The chain uses TRBV4-1 and TRBJ1-5, with 9 bases lining up with TRBD1. V shed 2 bases and J 4 bases; nucleotides not matched to a gene: 9. Germline V lookup: CDR1 MGHRA, CDR2 YSYEKL. CDR3 length: 17 amino acids. The chain's CDR3 is CASSQLLTGGGNQPQHF. The CDR3 region has the DNA TGCGCCAGCAGCCAACTTCTAACAGGGGGCGGGAATCAGCCCCAGCATTTT.

V usage is TRBV7-9 and J usage is TRBJ2-5; 7 bases map to TRBD2. This CDR3 is 14 amino acids long. Unmatched junction bases numbered 2, after V lost 2 bases and J lost 2 bases. The germline V gene has CDR1 SEHNR and CDR2 FQNEAQ (reference sequence). CDR3 amino acids: CASSLIAGQETQYF. The DNA of the CDR3 is TGTGCCAGCAGCTTAATAGCGGGTCAAGAGACCCAGTACTTC.

The rearrangement joins TRBV7-9 to TRBJ2-2; 8 bases are shared with TRBD1. This CDR3 has 15 residues. V lost 5 bases, J lost 1 base, and 3 bases stayed unmatched. CDR1 is SEHNR, CDR2 FQNEAQ, per germline (reference sequence). CDR3 nucleotide sequence: TGTGCCAGCAGCCCAGGACAGGGGAACACCGGGGAGCTGTTTTTT. Residues: CASSPGQGNTGELFF.

The V call is TRBV7-4, the J call TRBJ1-5; no clear D. The germline V gene encodes CDR1 SGHVT and CDR2 SQSDAQ. Trimming removed 1 base from V and 5 bases from J, with 9 bases in between. The CDR3 runs to 14 residues. The CDR3 nucleotides read TGTGCCAGCAGCTTAGACAGATTGGATCAGCCCCAGCATTTT. Protein sequence: CASSLDRLDQPQHF.

The chain is built from TRBV19 and TRBJ1-5, with D possibly being TRBD1 (6 bases). The germline V gene has CDR1 LNHDA and CDR2 SQIVND (reference sequence). This CDR3 comprises 16 residues. Trimming left V 3 bases short and J 0 bases short, with 12 bases between. Here the CDR3 DNA reads TGTGCCAGTAGTATTAACCAGGGGAGTAGCAATCAGCCCCAGCATTTT. Encoded protein: CASSINQGSSNQPQHF.

This clonotype has ten or more counts. The junction departs from the called germline gene at one end, perhaps through a read error. The chain links TRBV7-7 to TRBJ2-1; D remains ambiguous. The CDR3 has 13 amino acids. CDR1 is SSHAT and CDR2 is FNYEAQ in the germline V gene (reference sequence). The CDR3 nucleotides read TGTGCTAGCAGCTTCGGCGGCTTCCATGAGCAGTTCTTC. Translated, it gives CASSFGGFHEQFF.

This sequence joins TRBV29-1 and TRBJ2-1, with D possibly being TRBD2 (6 bases). CDR1 and CDR2 (germline): SQVTM, ANQGSEA. This CDR3 is built from 11 residues. V was clipped by 6 bases and J by 9 bases, with 12 bases between them. The CDR3 here is CSVPLATEQFF. In nucleotides, the CDR3 is TGCAGCGTCCCCCTAGCGACTGAGCAGTTCTTC.

DNA for the CDR3: TGTGCCAGCAGCGCGACTAGTGTGCATGAGCAGTTCTTC. Translation: CASSATSVHEQFF. The chain combines TRBV27 with TRBJ2-1; a weak D match, TRBD2 (6 bases). With 6 bases removed from V and 8 bases from J, the gap between germline ends came to 14 bases. This CDR3 is built from 13 residues. Per germline, CDR1 MNHEY and CDR2 SMNVEV (reference sequence).

The J gene is TRBJ1-2, the V gene TRBV15; TRBD1 aligns across 7 bases. Germline V gives CDR1 LNHNV, CDR2 YYDKDF (reference sequence). The CDR3 covers 15 residues. Trimming removed 3 bases from V and 8 bases from J; junction bases left unmatched: 12. The CDR3, as DNA: TGTGCCACCAGCAGTGAGATGACAGGGTCTTTGGGCTACACCTTC. Amino acids: CATSSEMTGSLGYTF.

This clonotype was counted a few times. V usage is TRBV27 and J usage is TRBJ2-7, with 8 bases lining up with TRBD2. With V trimmed by 4 bases and J by 6 bases, 17 bases remained unmatched. Germline CDR1 is MNHEY and CDR2 is SMNVEV (reference sequence). The CDR3 runs 17 residues. The DNA of the CDR3 is TGTGCCAGCAGTTCAGCAGGCGGGAGGACCGCCCCCCGCGAGCAGTACTTC. The encoded protein is CASSSAGGRTAPREQYF.

V usage is TRBV4-2 and J usage is TRBJ2-4; 11 bases agree with TRBD1. The V and J ends lost 1 base and 5 bases, in that order; junction bases with no gene match: 13. The CDR3 length is 19 residues. Germline V CDR1 and CDR2: LGHNA, YNFKEQ. The CDR3 DNA reads as TGTGCCAGCAGCCAAGTATATACGTTGGGACAGGGGGACCAAAACATTCAGTACTTC. Its protein is CASSQVYTLGQGDQNIQYF.

The CDR3 loop is CSVEGVDYEQYF. As DNA, the CDR3 is TGCAGCGTTGAGGGGGTGGACTACGAGCAGTACTTC. The chain recombines TRBV29-1 with TRBJ2-7; perhaps D is TRBD1 or TRBD2 (5 bases each). V lost 3 bases, J lost 3 bases, and 9 bases lay in between. The CDR3 sequence is 12 residues long. Germline V gene data show CDR1 as SQVTM and CDR2 as ANQGSEA.

Written as DNA, the CDR3 is TGTGCCAGCAGCTTTCCGGGGGGTACTGAAGCTTTCTTT. Its translation: CASSFPGGTEAFF. The J gene is TRBJ1-1, the V gene TRBV7-9; D might be TRBD1 (5 bases). Trimming cost V 3 bases and J 5 bases, with 10 bases left between them. The CDR3 has 13 amino acids. The germline CDR1 and CDR2 sequences are SEHNR and FQNEAQ (reference sequence).